This TCR beta chain was sequenced for a study of Graves' ophthalmopathy and Graves' hyperthyroidism. Findings of the study overall: In blood, most expanded thyroid clonotypes above 0.001 frequency were also detected.

This CDR3 spans 14 amino acids. Germline V lookup: CDR1 LGHDT, CDR2 YNNKEL (reference sequence). With 1 base removed from V and 5 bases from J, the gap between germline ends came to 11 bases. Regarding this clonotype: The antigen is undetermined.

The study amplified TCR beta CDR3 regions using RNA transcripts. The workflow started with a first-round RT-PCR run with HTBI primers and then moved on to a second-round multiplex PCR. Each CDR3 protein is one row after TCRdb ran MiXCR on the multiplex PCR reads. The repertoire has 500,000 to 800,000 distinct CDR3 sequences, more than 40% of them found once; the top ten carry roughly 3.5%. For donors with ophthalmopathy, the disease showed moderate-to-severe activity, reached CAS ≥3 and NOSPECS ≥4, and had lasted under 3 months. Physicians reached a diagnosis by relying on clinical symptoms, serum thyroxine, TRAb, thyroid ultrasound and orbital computed tomography.

The J gene is TRBJ2-5, the V gene TRBV3-1, with unresolved D. Material for sequencing was peripheral blood. The TCR sequence derives from an adult man with Graves' ophthalmopathy. The CDR3 reads CASSQGWGRETQYF. DNA for the CDR3: TGTGCCAGCAGCCAAGGGTGGGGTCGGGAGACCCAGTACTTC.